These 24 T cell receptor beta chains came from one sample sequenced in a study of blood T cells in healthy people across ages. A second 7 to 11 cycle PCR used barcoded and J-beta primers. TCRdb fed the 5' RACE reads into MiXCR, producing one record per CDR3 protein. The data show 600,000 or so distinct CDR3 sequences, with about 30% seen just once and roughly 14% held by the top ten. The specimen sequenced was blood. The source is a woman of 80 years or more in good health.

The chain uses TRBV9 and TRBJ2-7; 7 nucleotides line up with TRBD2. This CDR3 spans 15 amino acids. The germline CDR1 and CDR2 sequences are SGDLS and YYNGEE. Trimming at V came to 3 bases and at J to 7 bases, leaving 13 bases not matched to a gene. CDR3: CASSASPKRAGEQYF. In DNA, the CDR3 is TGTGCCAGCAGCGCCTCCCCAAAGCGAGCGGGGGAGCAGTACTTC.

In this sample, this clonotype turned up many times. V gene TRBV5-1 combines with J gene TRBJ2-5; 8 bases match TRBD1. The CDR3 has 14 amino acids. Per the germline V gene, CDR1 is SGHRS and CDR2 is YFSETQ. The ends lost 5 bases at V and 5 bases at J; junction bases unmatched: 8. CDR3 sequence: CASSYGQGWETQYF. Written as DNA, the CDR3 is TGCGCCAGCAGTTATGGACAGGGCTGGGAGACCCAGTACTTC. The full variable domain, in which reference TRBV5-1 and TRBJ2-5 provide the parts outside the CDR3, is KAGVTQTPRYLIKTRGQQVTLSCSPISGHRSVSWYQQTPGQGLQFLFEYFSETQRNKGNFPGRFSGRQFSNSRSEMNVSTLELGDSALYLCASSYGQGWETQYFGPGTRLLVL.

V is TRBV7-9 and J is TRBJ1-5; D call uncertain. The CDR3 loop spans 16 amino acids. Trimming removed 5 bases at V and 4 bases at J, with 18 bases between. Germline V CDR1 and CDR2: SEHNR, FQNEAQ (reference sequence). CDR3 DNA: TGTGCCAGCAGCCCCCCCGGGTTTGGGGAGAATCAGCCCCAGCATTTT. Protein product: CASSPPGFGENQPQHF. Full variable domain (missing parts from reference TRBV7-9 and TRBJ1-5): DTGVSQNPRHKITKRGQNVTFRCDPISEHNRLYWYRQTLGQGPEFLTYFQNEAQLEKSRLLSDRFSAERPKGSFSTLEIQRTEQGDSAMYLCASSPPGFGENQPQHFGDGTRLSIL.

There are many counts of this clonotype. V and J are TRBV6-6 and TRBJ2-4, with TRBD1 matching 10 bases. Losses at the gene ends were 6 bases for V and 10 bases for J; bases not matched to a gene: 9. The CDR3 consists of 14 residues. The germline V gene encodes CDR1 MNHNY and CDR2 SVGAGI (reference sequence). The CDR3 DNA follows: TGTGCCAGCAGGAACCGGGACAGGGGAGGGATTCAGTACTTC. Amino acid sequence: CASRNRDRGGIQYF.

This clonotype was observed a few times. This chain uses TRBV20-1 with TRBJ1-1, with TRBD1 matching 8 bases. This CDR3 has 15 amino acids. After removal of 3 bases from V and 10 bases from J, the junction contained 16 bases not matched to a gene. Germline CDR1 reads DFQATT; CDR2 reads SNEGSKA (reference sequence). The CDR3 region has the DNA TGCAGTGCTAGCGGAGGACAGGGCGGTCAGGCCGTAGCTTTCTTT. Its translation is CSASGGQGGQAVAFF.

Points on this clonotype: The junction and the germline gene differ at one end; a read error may be behind it. This chain uses TRBV20-1 with TRBJ1-1; a possible D gene is TRBD1 (6 bases). The CDR3 spans 14 residues. Germline V lookup: CDR1 DFQATT, CDR2 SNEGSKA (reference sequence). DNA for the CDR3: TGTAGTGCCACTGGTACGGGGGGCAGGACTGAAGCTTTCTTT. Amino acids: CSATGTGGRTEAFF.

This chain uses TRBV7-3 with TRBJ2-7; D gene uncertain. The CDR3 has 15 amino acids. V lost 1 base, J lost 0 bases, and 10 bases lay in between. Per germline, CDR1 SGHTA and CDR2 FQGTGA. CDR3 DNA sequence: TGTGCCAGCAGCTTAAGTGGCAGACGCTCCTACGAGCAGTACTTC. The encoded protein is CASSLSGRRSYEQYF.

With respect to this clonotype: A much larger clone sits a single nucleotide away, making a read error possible. The V gene is TRBV7-9, the J gene TRBJ2-3; D remains ambiguous. CDR1 is SEHNR and CDR2 is FQNEAQ in the germline V gene (reference sequence). This CDR3 has 15 residues. The CDR3 sequence: CVSSFDNLGTDTQYF. The CDR3 coding sequence is TGTGTCAGCAGTTTCGACAACTTGGGCACAGATACGCAGTATTTT. The full variable domain, in which reference TRBV7-9 and TRBJ2-3 provide the parts outside the CDR3, is DTGVSQNPRHKITKRGQNVTFRCDPISEHNRLYWYRQTLGQGPEFLTYFQNEAQLEKSRLLSDRFSAERPKGSFSTLEIQRTEQGDSAMYLCVSSFDNLGTDTQYFGPGTRLTVL.

This clonotype was recorded at least ten times. V and J are TRBV7-3 and TRBJ2-1; D remains ambiguous. The V gene lost 0 bases and the J gene lost 4 bases, with 7 bases spanning the gap. The CDR3 is 14 amino acids. The germline V gene has CDR1 SGHTA and CDR2 FQGTGA. This chain's CDR3 is CASSLTQQYNEQFF. The CDR3 DNA reads TGTGCCAGCAGCTTAACGCAACAGTACAATGAGCAGTTCTTC.

V usage is TRBV9 and J usage is TRBJ2-7, with 12 bases aligning to TRBD2. The end of the DNA is better explained by TRBJ2-5, so the J call may be wrong. This CDR3 is built from 15 residues. Germline CDR1 SGDLS, CDR2 YYNGEE. CDR3 in amino acids: CASSIGTSGFETQYF. CDR3 nucleotides: TGTGCCAGCAGCATCGGGACTAGCGGGTTCGAGACCCAGTACTTC.

This clonotype was seen more than once but under ten times. The chain recombines TRBV5-1 with TRBJ1-4; D is unresolved. Germline loops: CDR1 SGHRS, CDR2 YFSETQ. V was trimmed by 0 bases and J by 8 bases, leaving 14 bases between them. This CDR3 has 15 amino acids. CDR3 nucleotides: TGCGCCAGCAGCTTGGCCATGGGATCGGGAGAAAAACTGTTTTTT. This encodes CASSLAMGSGEKLFF.

V gene TRBV6-6 combines with J gene TRBJ2-7, with D uncertain. Germline assignment: CDR1 MNHNY and CDR2 SVGAGI (reference sequence). The CDR3 is 15 amino acids. Trimming cost V 0 bases and J 0 bases, with 9 bases left between them. In DNA form, the CDR3 reads TGTGCCAGCAGTTACTCGCGGTCCCTCTCCTACGAGCAGTACTTC. Its translation is CASSYSRSLSYEQYF.

This clonotype has a handful of counts. This rearrangement joins TRBV27 to TRBJ1-1; D unresolved. From germline, CDR1 is MNHEY and CDR2 SMNVEV (reference sequence). The CDR3 contains 14 residues. V was trimmed by 5 bases and J by 4 bases, leaving 14 bases between them. Here the CDR3 reads CASSPQAHLTEAFF. The CDR3 coding sequence is TGTGCCAGCAGTCCTCAGGCCCATCTCACTGAAGCTTTCTTT.

The J gene is TRBJ1-1, the V gene TRBV7-6; the D gene is possibly TRBD1 (5 bases). The CDR3 is made up of 16 amino acids. Germline V gene data show CDR1 as SGHVS and CDR2 as FNYEAQ. Trimming cost V 1 base and J 5 bases, with 17 bases left between them. This CDR3 reads CASSLVGGEEGTEAFF. CDR3 sequence (DNA): TGTGCCAGCAGCTTAGTCGGGGGGGAGGAGGGAACTGAAGCTTTCTTT. Looking up the rest from reference TRBV7-6 and TRBJ1-1 gives the full variable domain: GAGVSQSPRYKVTKRGQDVALRCDPISGHVSLYWYRQALGQGPEFLTYFNYEAQQDKSGLPNDRFSAERPEGSISTLTIQRTEQRDSAMYRCASSLVGGEEGTEAFFGQGTRLTVV.

This clonotype was counted a few times. One base away lies a much larger clone, so this may be a sequencing read error. The chain uses TRBV20-1 and TRBJ2-7, with a possible D match to TRBD2 (7 bases). Trimming pared 5 bases from V and 7 bases from J, leaving 27 bases between. CDR1 is DFQATT and CDR2 is SNEGSKA in the germline V gene (reference sequence). CDR3 length: 16 amino acids. DNA of the CDR3: TGCAGTGCTCGGAGGGGCGGGGGCTTATTAACGAATGAGCAGTACTTC. It codes for CSARRGGGLLTNEQYF.

This clonotype was seen at least ten times. A single base separates this from a much larger clone, so it may be a read error. The chain has TRBV7-9 and TRBJ1-6, with D unclear. Germline assignment: CDR1 SEHNR and CDR2 FQNEAQ (reference sequence). CDR3 length: 10 amino acids. CDR3: CASSPSPPHF. The CDR3 DNA reads as TGTGCCAGCAGCCCCTCCCCCCCCCACTTT.

This clonotype was seen more than once but under ten times. This chain links TRBV20-1 with TRBJ2-3, with 8 nucleotides matching TRBD1. Per the germline V gene, CDR1 is DFQATT and CDR2 is SNEGSKA (reference sequence). Germline trimming cut 6 bases from V and 2 bases from J; bases unmatched to any gene: 13. CDR3 size: 16 residues. The CDR3, as DNA: TGCAGTGCCAACCCCCCGACAGGGGCGATCACAGATACGCAGTATTTT. Amino acids: CSANPPTGAITDTQYF.

On this clonotype: The junction does not match germline at one end; this may be a read error. CDR3 loop: CASTAGLAGYGSYKQDF. Written as DNA, the CDR3 is TGTGCCAGCACCGCGGGACTAGCGGGGTACGGGTCCTACAAGCAGGACTTC. The rearrangement links TRBV6-6 to TRBJ2-5; 13 nucleotides align to TRBD2. The CDR3 totals 17 residues. The V gene's germline CDR1 is MNHNY and CDR2 SVGAGI (reference sequence).

This clonotype was counted many times. V gene TRBV6-2 or TRBV6-3 combines with J gene TRBJ2-7; 13 nucleotides line up with TRBD2. The CDR3 is 14 amino acids. Germline CDR1 is MNHEY and CDR2 is SVGEGT. V lost 6 bases to trimming and J lost 7 bases; unmatched junction nucleotides: 6. The CDR3 loop reads CASRRGLAGEEQYF. The CDR3 nucleotides are TGTGCCAGCAGACGCGGACTAGCGGGGGAGGAGCAGTACTTC.

Concerning this clonotype itself: A much larger clone lies a single base off, so this may be a read error. The chain uses TRBV11-2 and TRBJ2-7, with a possible D match to TRBD2 (5 bases). From germline, CDR1 is SGHAT and CDR2 FQNNGV. The CDR3 has 13 residues. V was trimmed by 5 bases and J by 10 bases, leaving 18 bases between them. CDR3: CASSRERSEAQYF. DNA of the CDR3: TGTGCCAGCAGCCGGGAAAGGTCGGAGGCCCAGTACTTC.

This clonotype was found many times. The rearrangement joins TRBV12-3 or TRBV12-4 to TRBJ2-7, with a weak D call TRBD1 (6 bases). The V and J ends lost 6 bases and 0 bases respectively, with 15 bases between them. The CDR3 has 15 residues. CDR3 in DNA: TGTGCCAGCAGCTCCAGGCAGGGGTTCTCCTACGAGCAGTACTTC. Translated: CASSSRQGFSYEQYF.

The chain has TRBV20-1 and TRBJ1-6; no reliable D call. The V and J ends lost 0 bases and 3 bases respectively, with 12 bases between them. Germline CDR1 and CDR2: DFQATT and SNEGSKA (reference sequence). The CDR3 runs to 16 residues. The CDR3 loop is CSARDQERIYNSPLHF. The CDR3 region has the DNA TGCAGTGCTAGAGATCAAGAACGGATCTATAATTCACCCCTCCACTTT.

This clonotype was seen at least ten times. The V call is TRBV27, the J call TRBJ1-2; perhaps TRBD1 as D (6 bases). The V end lost 5 bases, the J end lost 4 bases, and 20 bases lay between the germline ends. CDR3 length equals 16 residues. The germline CDR1 and CDR2 sequences are MNHEY and SMNVEV (reference sequence). The CDR3: CASSVGSGVRVYGYTF. CDR3 nucleotides: TGTGCCAGCAGTGTAGGATCAGGGGTGCGGGTCTATGGCTACACCTTC.

The chain recombines TRBV28 with TRBJ1-6; TRBD1 might be the D (6 bases). CDR1 MDHEN and CDR2 SYDVKM come from the germline V gene. The CDR3 length is 14 residues. Trimming took 8 bases from V and 9 from J, leaving 17 bases between them. The CDR3 DNA sequence: TGTGCCAGCCGAGAGGGGGGGTTCGGTTCACCCCTCCACTTT. It specifies CASREGGFGSPLHF.